This paragraph covers one T cell receptor (beta chain) sequence. This specimen comes from a study of blood T cell repertoires in COVID-19. Overall study: Sources were T cells, B-cell-depleted T cells, or PBMCs; the material itself was cDNA or gDNA.

Looked up from germline, CDR1 is SGDLS and CDR2 is YYNGEE. J was trimmed by 3 bases and V by 4 bases; bases with no gene match: 12. The CDR3 extends over 16 amino acids. How the authors handled the data: Quantification of nucleated cells was approximated via reference gene primer amplification. Clones were read by immunoSEQ multiplex PCR, and TCRdb kept only the in-frame ones, dropping some. V and J calls and clone size are as listed in that table; D and trimming were resolved from the DNA. Found here are around 250,000 clones, roughly 85% of them singletons; the top ten hold approximately 5%. Sample: peripheral blood. This chain links TRBV9 with TRBJ2-7; 8 bases match TRBD1. The TCR was taken from a man aged 50 or older with active or convalescent COVID-19. CDR3 residues: CASSPRRQGQDYEQYF. The CDR3 bases are TGTGCCAGCAGCCCACGGAGACAGGGGCAAGACTACGAGCAGTACTTC.